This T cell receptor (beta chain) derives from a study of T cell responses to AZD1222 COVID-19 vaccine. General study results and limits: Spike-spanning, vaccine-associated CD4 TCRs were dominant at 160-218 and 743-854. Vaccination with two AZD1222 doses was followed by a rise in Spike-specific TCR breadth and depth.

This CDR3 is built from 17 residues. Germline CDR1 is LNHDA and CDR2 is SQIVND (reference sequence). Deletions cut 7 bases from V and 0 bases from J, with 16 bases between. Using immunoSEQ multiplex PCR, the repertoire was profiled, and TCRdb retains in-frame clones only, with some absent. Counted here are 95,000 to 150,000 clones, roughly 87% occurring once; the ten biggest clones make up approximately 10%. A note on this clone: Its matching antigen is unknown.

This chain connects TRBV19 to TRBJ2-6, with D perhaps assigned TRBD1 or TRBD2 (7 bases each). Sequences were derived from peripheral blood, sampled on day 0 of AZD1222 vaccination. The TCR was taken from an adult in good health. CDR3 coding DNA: TGTGCCAGTACCGGGGAGGGGGCCAACTCTGGGGCCAACGTCCTGACTTTC. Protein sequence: CASTGEGANSGANVLTF.